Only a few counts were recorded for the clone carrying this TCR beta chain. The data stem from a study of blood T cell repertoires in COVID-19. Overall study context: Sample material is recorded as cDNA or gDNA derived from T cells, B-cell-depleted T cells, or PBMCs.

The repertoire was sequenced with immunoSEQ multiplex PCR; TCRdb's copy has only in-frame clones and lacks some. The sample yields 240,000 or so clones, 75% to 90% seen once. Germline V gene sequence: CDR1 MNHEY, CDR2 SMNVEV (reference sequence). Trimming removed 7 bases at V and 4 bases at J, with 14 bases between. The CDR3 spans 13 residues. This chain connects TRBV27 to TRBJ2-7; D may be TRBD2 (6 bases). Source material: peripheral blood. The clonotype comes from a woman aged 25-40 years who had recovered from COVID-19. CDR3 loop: CASTQRRGYEQYF. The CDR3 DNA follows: TGTGCCAGCACCCAACGGAGGGGATACGAGCAGTACTTC.